The 25 T cell receptor beta chains below come from one sample, sequenced in a study of T cell responses to AZD1222 COVID-19 vaccine. Profiling relied on immunoSEQ multiplex PCR, and the TCRdb table lists in-frame clones only, not all of them. The sample includes about 85,000 clones, less than 90% of them seen just once. The sequenced sample was peripheral blood, obtained on day 0 of AZD1222 vaccination. The source of these receptors is an adult in good health.

The DNA of the CDR3 is TGCAGCGTTGAAGAGGGTGGAAACACCATATATTTT. As protein: CSVEEGGNTIYF. This chain connects TRBV29-1 to TRBJ1-3, with D hard to call. Per germline, CDR1 SQVTM and CDR2 ANQGSEA. This CDR3 has 12 residues. Between the trimmed V and J ends, which lost 0 bases and 3 bases, there was a span of 3 bases.

The chain combines TRBV5-5 with TRBJ1-4; D possibly corresponds to TRBD1 (5 bases). V lost 6 bases and J lost 3, with 18 bases in between. CDR1 is SGHKS and CDR2 is YYEKEE in the germline V gene (reference sequence). CDR3 length: 16 residues. CDR3 nucleotide sequence: TGTGCCAGCAAACCTGGGACGGAGTCACCTAATGAAAAACTGTTTTTT. Residues: CASKPGTESPNEKLFF.

Relative to its sample, this clone is medium-sized (0.01 to 0.1%). V is TRBV28 and J is TRBJ1-1; 8 nucleotides agree with TRBD1. Germline V gives CDR1 MDHEN, CDR2 SYDVKM. V was clipped by 2 bases and J by 5 bases; unmatched bases: 4. CDR3 size: 14 residues. DNA for the CDR3: TGTGCCAGCAGTTTAGGGCAGGGGGCTACTGAAGCTTTCTTT. Residues: CASSLGQGATEAFF.

This chain links TRBV19 with TRBJ1-4, with D unresolved. The germline V gene has CDR1 LNHDA and CDR2 SQIVND (reference sequence). The CDR3 length is 14 residues. The germline V and J ends were trimmed by 1 base and 8 bases, with 11 bases remaining between them. The CDR3 nucleotides read TGTGCCAGTAGTATAGGGCAGGCGGCGGAAAAACTGTTTTTT. Translating gives CASSIGQAAEKLFF.

This clone was detected a few times. CDR3 in amino acids: CASRDRGRVNTEAFF. CDR3 in DNA: TGTGCCAGTAGAGACAGGGGGCGAGTGAACACTGAAGCTTTCTTT. This rearrangement joins TRBV19 to TRBJ1-1; 10 positions match TRBD1. CDR3 size: 15 residues. V lost 6 bases, J lost 0 bases, and 4 bases stayed unmatched. The germline V gene encodes CDR1 LNHDA and CDR2 SQIVND (reference sequence).

V gene TRBV5-1 combines with J gene TRBJ1-3, with 7 bases lining up with TRBD1. CDR3 length: 15 amino acids. After removal of 5 bases from V and 2 bases from J, the junction contained 7 bases not matched to a gene. Germline V CDR1 and CDR2: SGHRS, YFSETQ. CDR3 residues: CASRAGGIAGNTIYF. The CDR3 region has the DNA TGCGCCAGCAGAGCAGGGGGAATCGCTGGAAACACCATATATTTT.

The chain employs TRBV4-1 and TRBJ2-5; 14 nucleotides agree with TRBD2. The CDR3 consists of 16 residues. From germline, CDR1 is MGHRA and CDR2 YSYEKL. The junction had 6 bases not matched to a gene; V was cut back by 4 bases and J by 5 bases. DNA for the CDR3: TGCGCCAGCAGCCTGGGACTAGCGGGGGCGGGGGAGACCCAGTACTTC. This translates into CASSLGLAGAGETQYF.

This clone appeared once. The genes are TRBV7-3 and TRBJ1-1; D ambiguous. The length of the CDR3 is 13 residues. V was cut by 2 bases and J by 3 bases, with 7 bases left in between. Germline assignment: CDR1 SGHTA and CDR2 FQGTGA. The CDR3 DNA is TGTGCCAGCAGCTTAGGTGGGCACACTGAAGCTTTCTTT. This translates into CASSLGGHTEAFF.

J is TRBJ1-1 and V is TRBV30; 7 bases line up with TRBD1. Trimming at V came to 4 bases and at J to 0 bases, leaving 5 bases not matched to a gene. Germline V gene sequence: CDR1 GTSNPN, CDR2 SVGIG (reference sequence). CDR3 length: 14 amino acids. The chain's CDR3 is CAWTGQVMNTEAFF. CDR3 DNA sequence: TGTGCCTGGACCGGACAGGTTATGAACACTGAAGCTTTCTTT.

This clone was counted once. The genes are TRBV5-1 and TRBJ1-5, with D maybe TRBD1 (5 bases). In germline, CDR1 is SGHRS, CDR2 YFSETQ. The CDR3 has 14 amino acids. V was clipped by 1 base and J by 4 bases, with 9 bases between them. The CDR3 reads CASSLTGTNQPQHF. The CDR3 nucleotides are TGCGCCAGCAGCTTGACAGGTACTAATCAGCCCCAGCATTTT.

The gene calls are TRBV5-1 and TRBJ1-2, with D perhaps TRBD1 (6 bases). Trimming removed 4 bases from V and 4 bases from J, with 14 bases in between. From germline, CDR1 is SGHRS and CDR2 YFSETQ. The length of the CDR3 is 14 residues. The CDR3 here is CASSRQEGGYGYTF. As DNA, the CDR3 is TGCGCCAGCAGCCGACAGGAGGGGGGCTATGGCTACACCTTC.

The V gene is TRBV15, the J gene TRBJ2-5; no clear D gene. CDR1 is LNHNV and CDR2 is YYDKDF in the germline V gene (reference sequence). The V gene lost 5 bases and the J gene lost 5 bases, with 6 bases spanning the gap. This CDR3 spans 11 amino acids. The CDR3 nucleotides read TGTGCCACCAGCCCCGGGGAGACCCAGTACTTC. The encoded protein is CATSPGETQYF.

The chain carries TRBV6-6 and TRBJ2-7; D is possibly TRBD2 (5 bases). The V end was cut by 7 bases, the J end by 8 bases, with 18 bases between. This CDR3 is 13 amino acids long. CDR1 is MNHNY and CDR2 is SVGAGI in the germline V gene (reference sequence). This chain's CDR3 is CASTPRLGAQQYF. The CDR3 bases are TGTGCCAGCACGCCGAGGTTGGGAGCGCAGCAGTACTTC.

Details on this clone: Mismatch with germline at one junction end may stem from a read error. The gene calls are TRBV27 and TRBJ1-5, with 7 bases that match TRBD1. Per germline, CDR1 MNHEY and CDR2 SMNVEV (reference sequence). The CDR3 covers 15 residues. The CDR3 bases are TGTGCCAGCAGTCTATCCTGGGGACAGCATCAGCCCCAGCATTTT. Its translation: CASSLSWGQHQPQHF.

This clone came up once. The chain employs TRBV24-1 and TRBJ2-3; 9 nucleotides match TRBD1. The J segment lost 4 bases and the V segment lost 4 bases, leaving 11 bases of the junction unmatched. Germline CDR1 KGHDR, CDR2 SFDVKD. The CDR3 contains 17 residues. The CDR3 here is CATSDPHRDRVPDTQYF. CDR3 DNA sequence: TGTGCCACCAGTGACCCACACCGGGACAGGGTACCAGATACGCAGTATTTT.

This rearrangement joins TRBV23-1 to TRBJ2-7, with 7 positions matching TRBD2. TRBV23-1 is reported as an ORF; its role is uncertain. The CDR3 totals 13 residues. The V segment lost 6 bases and the J segment 6 bases; nucleotides outside the gene matches: 8. The CDR3 region has the DNA TGCGCCAGCAGCCATAGCGGGCCCGGCGAGCAGTACTTC. It codes for CASSHSGPGEQYF.

The chain carries TRBV9 and TRBJ2-3; 7 bases line up with TRBD2. V lost 0 bases to trimming and J lost 8 bases; unmatched junction nucleotides: 3. The germline V gene has CDR1 SGDLS and CDR2 YYNGEE. CDR3 length: 13 residues. This CDR3 reads CASSVGEGSTQYF. The CDR3 coding sequence is TGTGCCAGCAGCGTAGGGGAGGGGAGTACGCAGTATTTT.

The chain is built from TRBV30 and TRBJ1-4; D gene uncertain. This CDR3 is built from 12 residues. Germline V gene lookup returns CDR1 GTSNPN and CDR2 SVGIG (reference sequence). V was shortened by 2 bases and J by 7 bases, with 8 bases between the two germline ends. CDR3 sequence reads: CAWSTSGEKLFF. CDR3 nucleotide sequence: TGTGCCTGGAGTACGAGCGGTGAAAAACTGTTTTTT.

This sequence joins TRBV21-1 and TRBJ2-7; the table names TRBD1, a call not compared with the DNA. TRBV21-1 is a pseudogene. The CDR3 has 15 amino acids. Here the CDR3 reads CASSIPQGPPYEQYF. The DNA of the CDR3 is TGTGCCAGCAGCATTCCGCAGGGGCCACCCTACGAGCAGTACTTC.

The V call is TRBV30, the J call TRBJ2-5; tentative D call: TRBD1 (6 bases). Germline V gene data show CDR1 as GTSNPN and CDR2 as SVGIG (reference sequence). V was trimmed by 3 bases and J by 2 bases, leaving 19 bases between them. The CDR3 is 16 residues long. The CDR3 spells CAWRDTPQGRQETQYF. The CDR3 DNA reads as TGTGCCTGGAGGGATACTCCACAGGGAAGGCAAGAGACCCAGTACTTC.

The V call is TRBV9, the J call TRBJ1-5, with TRBD1 matching 10 bases. The V and J ends lost 3 bases and 6 bases, in that order; junction bases with no gene match: 6. The germline CDR1 and CDR2 sequences are SGDLS and YYNGEE. The length of the CDR3 is 15 residues. CDR3 protein: CASSEGTGVGQPQHF. CDR3 in DNA: TGTGCCAGCAGCGAAGGGACAGGGGTTGGTCAGCCCCAGCATTTT.

V and J are TRBV4-3 and TRBJ2-7; 9 nucleotides match TRBD2. After removal of 0 bases from V and 4 bases from J, the junction contained 4 bases not matched to a gene. The CDR3 sequence is 15 residues long. In germline, CDR1 is LGHNA, CDR2 YSLEER. CDR3 DNA: TGCGCCAGCAGCCAAGATCGGCGGGAGGGATACGAGCAGTACTTC. Translating it yields CASSQDRREGYEQYF.

This chain uses TRBV28 with TRBJ1-2, with 11 bases aligning to TRBD1. Germline CDR1 and CDR2: MDHEN and SYDVKM. J was trimmed by 4 bases and V by 2 bases; bases with no gene match: 3. The CDR3 sequence is 15 residues long. The CDR3 coding sequence is TGTGCCAGCAGTTTAGGACAGGGGGCGAGCTATGGCTACACCTTC. Residues: CASSLGQGASYGYTF.

The chain couples TRBV28 to TRBJ1-4, with D tentatively TRBD1 (5 bases). With 3 bases removed from V and 4 bases from J, the gap between germline ends came to 9 bases. The CDR3 is 14 amino acids. Looked up from germline, CDR1 is MDHEN and CDR2 is SYDVKM. The CDR3 DNA sequence: TGTGCCAGCAGTTTGACAGCCGTTAATGAAAAACTGTTTTTT. Its protein is CASSLTAVNEKLFF.

The chain links TRBV9 to TRBJ1-4; TRBD1 agrees at 9 bases. The CDR3 extends over 17 amino acids. The ends lost 4 bases at V and 5 bases at J; junction bases unmatched: 12. The germline gives CDR1 SGDLS, CDR2 YYNGEE. DNA of the CDR3: TGTGCCAGCAGCTATCAACCCCCCGGGACAGGGAATGAAAAACTGTTTTTT. It encodes CASSYQPPGTGNEKLFF.